This T cell receptor (beta chain) was sequenced in a study of blood T cells in healthy people across ages. A second PCR of 7 to 11 cycles used a sample-barcoded 5' primer and a J-beta primer mix. TCRdb re-called the 5' RACE reads through MiXCR, storing one row per CDR3 protein. The repertoire consists of 650,000 to 700,000 distinct CDR3 sequences, with about a third occurring once and the leading ten covering less than 20%. Points from the study as a whole: Significant beta diversity loss was already apparent by age around 36, declining roughly linearly. Long-lived donors had more naive CD4+ cells and higher diversity than aged donors.

Comments on this clonotype: The antigen is unknown. Here the CDR3 omits its conserved ending phenylalanine or tryptophan, so a read error is the likely source.

The germline gives CDR1 LGHNA, CDR2 YSLEER. V was clipped by 1 base and J by 3 bases, with 12 bases between them. CDR3 length equals 16 residues. Researchers report isolating at least 6 million PBMCs per sample. Sequencing was done on a sample of blood. The TCR was taken from a woman older than 75 in good health. The V and J genes are TRBV4-3 and TRBJ2-2; the D gene is possibly TRBD1 (6 bases). CDR3 residues: CASSQGRTADTGELFL. For the CDR3, the DNA is TGCGCCAGCAGCCAAGGAAGGACAGCAGACACCGGGGAGCTGTTTCTT.